This T cell receptor beta chain was observed in a study of response to subunit inactivated influenza vaccine. TCRdb re-derived calls from the RT-PCR reads in MiXCR, one entry per CDR3 protein. The repertoire holds about 500,000 distinct CDR3 sequences, about 17% seen once, with over 2.5% in the top ten. Points from the study as a whole: The authors put forward the suggestion that each seasonal influenza vaccination may bring in only a limited number of new T cells.

Trimming cost V 5 bases and J 9 bases, with 17 bases left between them. The CDR3 runs to 15 residues. Comments on this clonotype: Its antigen is still unknown.

V and J are TRBV12-3 or TRBV12-4 and TRBJ1-6; D may be TRBD1 (5 bases). The sequence was obtained from a man aged 50 to 75 who received an inactivated influenza vaccine. This sample comprised CD4+ T cells sorted from PBMCs, obtained about 24 months after vaccination. The CDR3 DNA follows: TGTGCCAGCAGTCCCCTTGGGGACGGTACTTCACCCCTCCACTTT. As protein: CASSPLGDGTSPLHF.